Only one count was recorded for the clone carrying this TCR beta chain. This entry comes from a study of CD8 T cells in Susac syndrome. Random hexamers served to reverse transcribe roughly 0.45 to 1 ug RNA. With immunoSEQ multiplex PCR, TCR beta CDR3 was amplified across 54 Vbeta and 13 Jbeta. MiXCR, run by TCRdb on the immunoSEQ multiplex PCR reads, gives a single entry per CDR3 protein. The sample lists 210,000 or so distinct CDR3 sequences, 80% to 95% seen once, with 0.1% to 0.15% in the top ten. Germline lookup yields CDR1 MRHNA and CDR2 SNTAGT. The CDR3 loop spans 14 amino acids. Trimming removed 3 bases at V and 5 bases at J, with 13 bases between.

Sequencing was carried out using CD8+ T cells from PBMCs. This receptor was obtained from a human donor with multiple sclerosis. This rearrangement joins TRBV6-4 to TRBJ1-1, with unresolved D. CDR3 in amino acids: CASSEDGLSTEAFF. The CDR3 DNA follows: TGTGCCAGCAGTGAGGACGGGCTAAGTACTGAAGCTTTCTTT.